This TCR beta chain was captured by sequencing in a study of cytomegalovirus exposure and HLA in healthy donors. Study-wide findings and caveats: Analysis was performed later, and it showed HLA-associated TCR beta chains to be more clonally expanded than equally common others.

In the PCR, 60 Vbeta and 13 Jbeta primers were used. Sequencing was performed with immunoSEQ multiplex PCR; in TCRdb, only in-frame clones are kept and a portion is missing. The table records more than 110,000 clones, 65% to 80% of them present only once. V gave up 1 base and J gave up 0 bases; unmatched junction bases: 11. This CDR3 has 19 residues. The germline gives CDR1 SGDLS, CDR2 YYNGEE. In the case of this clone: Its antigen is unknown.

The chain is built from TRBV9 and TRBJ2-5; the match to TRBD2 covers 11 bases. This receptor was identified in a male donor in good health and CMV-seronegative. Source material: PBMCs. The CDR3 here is CASSVSGTSGPLYQETQYF. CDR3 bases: TGTGCCAGCAGCGTATCTGGGACTAGCGGCCCGTTGTACCAAGAGACCCAGTACTTC.